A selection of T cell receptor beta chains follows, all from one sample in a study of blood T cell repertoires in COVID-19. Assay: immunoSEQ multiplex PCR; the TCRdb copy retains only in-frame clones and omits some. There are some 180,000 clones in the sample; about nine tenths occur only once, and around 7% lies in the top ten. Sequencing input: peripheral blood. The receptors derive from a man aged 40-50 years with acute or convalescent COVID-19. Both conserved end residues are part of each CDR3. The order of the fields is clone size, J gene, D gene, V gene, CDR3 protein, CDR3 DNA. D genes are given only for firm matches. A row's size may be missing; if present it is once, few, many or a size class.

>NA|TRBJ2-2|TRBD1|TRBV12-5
CASGLVTGGQGNTGELFF
TGTGCTAGTGGTTTGGTAACCGGGGGACAGGGGAACACCGGGGAGCTGTTTTTT
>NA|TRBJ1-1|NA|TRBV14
CASSPRDRREAFF
TGTGCCAGCAGCCCCCGGGACCGACGGGAGGCTTTCTTT
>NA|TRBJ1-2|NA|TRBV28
CASSSGGGARNYGYTF
TGTGCCAGCAGTTCCGGCGGGGGGGCTAGGAACTATGGCTACACCTTC
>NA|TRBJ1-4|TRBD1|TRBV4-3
CASSQDQTGEEKLFF
TGCGCCAGCAGCCAAGATCAAACAGGGGAAGAAAAACTGTTTTTT
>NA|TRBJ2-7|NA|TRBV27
CASSFSSGFGLYEQYF
TGTGCCAGCAGTTTTTCCTCAGGATTCGGCCTCTACGAGCAGTACTTC
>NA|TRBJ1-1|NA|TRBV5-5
CASSFGLRTEAFF
TGTGCCAGCAGCTTCGGACTGCGCACTGAAGCTTTCTTT
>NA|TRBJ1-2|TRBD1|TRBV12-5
CASGQGAEGYTF
TGTGCTAGTGGACAGGGGGCGGAGGGCTACACCTTC
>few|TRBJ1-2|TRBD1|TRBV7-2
CASSLTTGGNGYTF
TGTGCCAGCAGCTTAACGACAGGGGGGAATGGCTACACCTTC
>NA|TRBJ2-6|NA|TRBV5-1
CASGVGAVSGANVLTF
TGCGCCAGCGGGGTGGGGGCCGTCTCTGGGGCCAACGTCCTGACTTTC
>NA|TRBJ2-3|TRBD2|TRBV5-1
CASSQGLAGGPSAPTDTQYF
TGCGCCAGCAGCCAAGGACTAGCGGGGGGACCGTCCGCTCCCACAGATACGCAGTATTTT
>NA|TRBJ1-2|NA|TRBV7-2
CASSSQGGNSYGYTF
TGTGCCAGCAGCTCTCAGGGAGGAAACTCCTATGGCTACACCTTC
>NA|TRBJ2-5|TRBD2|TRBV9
CASSPTGGAQRETQYF
TGTGCCAGCAGTCCCACGGGGGGGGCCCAACGGGAGACCCAGTACTTC
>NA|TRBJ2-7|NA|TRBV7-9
CASSFGIPRPYEQYF
TGTGCCAGCAGCTTCGGGATTCCCCGACCCTACGAGCAGTACTTC
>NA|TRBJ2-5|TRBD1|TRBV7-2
CASSPPTGHETQYF
TGTGCCAGCAGCCCGCCGACAGGGCATGAGACCCAGTACTTC
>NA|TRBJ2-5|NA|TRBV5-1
CASPKSVQEETQYF
TGCGCCAGCCCAAAGTCGGTCCAGGAAGAGACCCAGTACTTC
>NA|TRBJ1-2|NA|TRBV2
CASSGVVGYTF
TGTGCCAGCAGTGGCGTGGTTGGCTACACCTTC
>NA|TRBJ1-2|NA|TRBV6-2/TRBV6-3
CASSYGGSNTF
TGTGCCAGCAGTTACGGAGGATCTAACACCTTC
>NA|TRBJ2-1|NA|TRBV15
CATSSRQTDNEQFF
TGTGCCACCAGCAGCCGACAGACCGACAATGAGCAGTTCTTC
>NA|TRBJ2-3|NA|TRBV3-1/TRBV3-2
CASSQRRGGTDTQYF
TGTGCCAGCAGCCAACGGCGGGGAGGCACAGATACGCAGTATTTT
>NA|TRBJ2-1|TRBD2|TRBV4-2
CASSQDSGGAYNEQFF
TGTGCCAGCAGCCAAGATAGCGGGGGGGCCTACAATGAGCAGTTCTTC
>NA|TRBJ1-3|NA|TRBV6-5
CASSYSTGTGNTIYF
TGTGCCAGCAGTTACTCGACTGGAACGGGAAACACCATATATTTT
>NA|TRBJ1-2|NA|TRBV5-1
CASSLNINTNYGYTF
TGCGCCAGCAGCTTGAATATTAACACTAACTATGGCTACACCTTC
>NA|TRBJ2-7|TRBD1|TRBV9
CASSRQGTYEQYF
TGTGCCAGCAGCAGACAGGGTACGTACGAGCAGTACTTC
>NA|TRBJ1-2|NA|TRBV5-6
CASSLVTALGSHGYTF
TGTGCCAGCAGCTTGGTAACAGCACTAGGATCTCATGGCTACACCTTC
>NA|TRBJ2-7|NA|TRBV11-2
CASSLVGRDEQYF
TGTGCCAGCAGCTTAGTTGGCAGGGACGAGCAGTACTTC
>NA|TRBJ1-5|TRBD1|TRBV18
CASSPSRQGDQPQHF
TGTGCCAGCTCACCATCGAGACAGGGCGATCAGCCCCAGCATTTT
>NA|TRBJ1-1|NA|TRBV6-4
CASLDRGNTEAFF
TGTGCCAGCCTCGACCGGGGGAACACTGAAGCTTTCTTT
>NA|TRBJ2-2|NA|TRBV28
CASSLPGVGTGELFF
TGTGCCAGCAGTTTGCCCGGGGTGGGCACCGGGGAGCTGTTTTTT
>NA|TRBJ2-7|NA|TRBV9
CASSPLLGGSYEQYF
TGTGCCAGCAGCCCCCTCCTGGGAGGATCATACGAGCAGTACTTC
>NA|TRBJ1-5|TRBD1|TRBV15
CATSRVGGGANQPQHF
TGTGCCACCAGCAGAGTAGGAGGGGGCGCGAATCAGCCCCAGCATTTT
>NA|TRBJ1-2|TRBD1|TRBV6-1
CASSETGGGYGYTF
TGTGCCAGCAGTGAGACAGGGGGTGGGTATGGCTACACCTTC
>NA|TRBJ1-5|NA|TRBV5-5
CASSLFEGRTLEPQHF
TGTGCCAGCAGCTTGTTTGAGGGTCGGACTCTGGAGCCCCAGCATTTT
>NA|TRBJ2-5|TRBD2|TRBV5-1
CASSFPGLAGEETQYF
TGCGCCAGCAGCTTCCCGGGACTAGCGGGGGAAGAGACCCAGTACTTC
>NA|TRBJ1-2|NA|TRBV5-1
CASSLVGVQPYGYTF
TGCGCCAGCAGCTTGGTCGGTGTACAGCCTTATGGCTACACCTTC
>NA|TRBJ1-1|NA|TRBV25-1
CASSESTAMNTEAFF
TGTGCCAGCAGTGAAAGCACAGCCATGAACACTGAAGCTTTCTTT
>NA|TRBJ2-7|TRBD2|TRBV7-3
CASSPSGSYEQYF
TGTGCCAGCAGCCCTAGCGGGAGCTACGAGCAGTACTTC
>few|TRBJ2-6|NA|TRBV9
CASSVPEVGGANVLTF
TGTGCCAGCAGCGTACCCGAGGTGGGTGGGGCCAACGTCCTGACTTTC
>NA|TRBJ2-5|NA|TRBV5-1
CASSFELASGETQYF
TGCGCCAGCAGCTTTGAGCTAGCGTCTGGGGAGACCCAGTACTTC
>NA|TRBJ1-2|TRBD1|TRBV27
CASSFDRGGGYTF
TGTGCCAGCAGCTTCGACAGGGGAGGTGGCTACACCTTC
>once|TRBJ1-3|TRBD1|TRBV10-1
CASSRDSSSGNTIYF
TGCGCCAGCAGTCGGGACAGTAGCTCTGGAAACACCATATATTTT
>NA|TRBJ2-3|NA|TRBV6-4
CASSLQGLSTDTQYF
TGTGCCAGCAGCCTACAGGGCCTAAGCACAGATACGCAGTATTTT
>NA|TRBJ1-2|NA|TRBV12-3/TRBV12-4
CASSRGYGYTF
TGTGCCAGCAGCCGGGGATATGGCTACACCTTC
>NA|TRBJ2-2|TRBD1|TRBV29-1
CSVGQGGNTGELFF
TGCAGCGTCGGACAGGGGGGGAACACCGGGGAGCTGTTTTTT
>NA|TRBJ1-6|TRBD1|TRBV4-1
CASSQQTTGGRGDSPLHF
TGCGCCAGCAGCCAACAAACCACAGGGGGGCGTGGGGATTCACCCCTCCACTTT
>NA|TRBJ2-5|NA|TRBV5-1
CASSLAGQGETQYF
TGCGCCAGCAGCTTGGCCGGTCAGGGTGAGACCCAGTACTTC
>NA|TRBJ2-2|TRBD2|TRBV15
CATKHSLRTSGFANTGELFF
TGTGCCACCAAGCACAGTCTTAGGACTAGCGGCTTCGCGAACACCGGGGAGCTGTTTTTT
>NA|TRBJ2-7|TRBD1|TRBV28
CASSSPGTGGSWEQYF
TGTGCCAGCAGTTCCCCCGGGACAGGGGGCTCTTGGGAGCAGTACTTC
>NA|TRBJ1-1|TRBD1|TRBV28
CASSSGQGSQAFF
TGTGCCAGCAGTTCCGGACAGGGCAGTCAAGCTTTCTTT
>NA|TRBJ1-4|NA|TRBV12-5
CASGLVSGGHNEKLFF
TGTGCTAGTGGTTTGGTGTCGGGGGGACATAATGAAAAACTGTTTTTT
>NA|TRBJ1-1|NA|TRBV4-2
CASSQDAGTQNTEAFF
TGTGCCAGCAGCCAAGATGCCGGGACTCAGAACACTGAAGCTTTCTTT
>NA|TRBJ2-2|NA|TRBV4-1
CASSPIGGTITGELFF
TGCGCCAGCAGCCCAATCGGGGGGACAATCACCGGGGAGCTGTTTTTT
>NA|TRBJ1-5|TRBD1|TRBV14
CASSLTGESNQPQHF
TGTGCCAGCAGCCTGACAGGGGAGAGCAATCAGCCCCAGCATTTT
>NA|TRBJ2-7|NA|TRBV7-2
CASSSDRSSYEQYF
TGTGCCAGCAGCAGTGACAGGTCCTCCTACGAGCAGTACTTC
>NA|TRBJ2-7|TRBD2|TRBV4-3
CASSQENSGVYEQYF
TGCGCCAGCAGCCAAGAGAATAGCGGGGTGTACGAGCAGTATTTC
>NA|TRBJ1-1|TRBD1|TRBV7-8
CASSPGTGDLMNTEAFF
TGTGCCAGCAGCCCCGGGACAGGGGATCTCATGAACACTGAAGCTTTCTTT
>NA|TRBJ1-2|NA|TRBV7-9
CASSISGQGLDGYTF
TGTGCCAGCAGCATATCGGGACAAGGACTAGATGGCTACACCTTC
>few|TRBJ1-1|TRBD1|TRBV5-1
CASSPERDSYMNTEAFF
TGCGCCAGCAGCCCCGAACGGGACAGTTACATGAACACTGAAGCTTTCTTT
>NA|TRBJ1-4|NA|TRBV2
CASSEWLTATNEKLFF
TGTGCCAGCAGTGAGTGGTTGACTGCAACTAATGAAAAACTGTTTTTT
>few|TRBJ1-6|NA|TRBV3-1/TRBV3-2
CASSATANNSPLHF
TGTGCCAGCAGCGCTACAGCTAATAATTCACCCCTCCACTTT